The 28 T cell receptor beta chains below all came from one sample that was sequenced in a study of shared clonotypes between healthy human individuals. The method was immunoSEQ multiplex PCR; TCRdb's version includes in-frame clones alone and lacks a portion of them. This table holds some 490,000 clones, 65% to 85% found once. Sequencing input: PBMCs. The receptor set was obtained from a woman aged 40 to 50 in good health. Some clones in this sample may be carry-over from other donors' samples.

Concerning this clone itself: A far bigger clonotype differs at one base, so this is likely a read error. The genes are TRBV6-6 and TRBJ2-1; no clear D gene. CDR3 size: 15 residues. Germline V gives CDR1 MNHNY, CDR2 SVGAGI (reference sequence). This CDR3 is CASSYSILGIDERFF. The CDR3 DNA is TGTGCCAGCAGTTACTCGATTTTAGGGATCGATGAGCGGTTCTTC.

The chain couples TRBV6-5 to TRBJ2-3, with 7 nucleotides matching TRBD2. Germline V CDR1 and CDR2: MNHEY, SVGAGI. The V and J ends lost 5 bases and 4 bases, in that order; junction bases with no gene match: 9. This CDR3 has 15 residues. CDR3 amino acids: CASSVGWGGPDTQYF. The CDR3 DNA reads TGTGCCAGCAGTGTGGGGTGGGGAGGGCCAGATACGCAGTATTTT.

The rearrangement links TRBV11-2 to TRBJ2-6; 8 nucleotides line up with TRBD1. Trimming removed 1 base from V and 1 base from J; junction bases left unmatched: 0. This CDR3 comprises 16 residues. Germline values: CDR1 SGHAT, CDR2 FQNNGV. The CDR3, as DNA: TGTGCCAGCAGCTTAGGGACAGGGTCTGGGGCCAACGTCCTGACTTTC. Translated: CASSLGTGSGANVLTF.

The V and J genes are TRBV29-1 and TRBJ1-5, with a weak D call TRBD1 (5 bases). V gave up 5 bases and J gave up 5 bases, with 13 bases separating them. Germline lookup yields CDR1 SQVTM and CDR2 ANQGSEA. The CDR3 has 13 residues. The CDR3, as DNA: TGCAGCGTTACGCAGGGCTTGGATCAGCCCCAGCATTTT. It is translated as CSVTQGLDQPQHF.

The chain joins TRBV2 to TRBJ2-1, with D possibly TRBD2 on 6 matching bases. Between the trimmed V and J ends, which lost 7 bases and 6 bases, there was a span of 13 bases. The CDR3 is made up of 13 amino acids. Germline-derived CDR1 and CDR2 are SNHLY and FYNNEI. CDR3 region: CASTRGGSNEQFF. The CDR3 DNA reads as TGTGCCAGCACCCGCGGAGGGTCCAATGAGCAGTTCTTC.

This clone was counted once. The junction departs from the called germline gene at one end, perhaps through a read error. This chain joins TRBV4-1 and TRBJ1-1; 9 bases agree with TRBD1. The CDR3 extends over 14 amino acids. Germline loops: CDR1 MGHRA, CDR2 YSYEKL. CDR3 sequence (DNA): TGCGCCAGCACCCCACAGGGGGCTGGGACTGAAGCTCTATTT. Protein sequence: CASTPQGAGTEALF.

As concerns this clone: With a far larger clone one base away, a read error is the likely cause. The rearrangement joins TRBV28 to TRBJ1-4, with D possibly being TRBD1 (5 bases). Germline V lookup: CDR1 MDHEN, CDR2 SYDVKM. The CDR3 length is 14 residues. The CDR3: CASGLGAGTQKLFF. DNA for the CDR3: TGTGCCAGCGGTTTAGGGGCAGGGACCCAAAAACTGTTTTTT.

As for this clone: A far more abundant clone sits one base away, making this likely a read error. The J gene is TRBJ2-1, the V gene TRBV13, with 9 positions matching TRBD2. This CDR3 comprises 15 residues. Germline CDR1 PRHDT, CDR2 FYEKMQ (reference sequence). CDR3: CASSFSSGKYNEQLF. The CDR3, as DNA: TGTGCCAGCAGCTTTTCTAGCGGGAAGTACAATGAGCAGCTCTTC.

The chain links TRBV4-1 to TRBJ2-7; D gene unclear. CDR3 size: 15 residues. Trimming removed 0 bases from V and 2 bases from J, with 11 bases in between. The germline V gene encodes CDR1 MGHRA and CDR2 YSYEKL. In DNA, the CDR3 is TGCGCCAGCAGCCAAGAAACCCCGGTACCCTACGAGCAGTACTTC. It specifies CASSQETPVPYEQYF.

This clone was seen more than once but under ten times. The rearrangement uses TRBV6-4 and TRBJ1-2, with 10 bases matching TRBD1. The CDR3 is 15 amino acids. Germline-derived CDR1 and CDR2 are MRHNA and SNTAGT. After removal of 0 bases from V and 6 bases from J, the junction contained 4 bases not matched to a gene. CDR3 loop: CASSDSGTGADGYTF. Written as DNA, the CDR3 is TGTGCCAGCAGTGACTCGGGGACAGGGGCGGATGGCTACACCTTC.

The count of this clone is one. This sequence joins TRBV11-2 and TRBJ2-7; 7 nucleotides match TRBD2. V shed 5 bases and J 3 bases; nucleotides not matched to a gene: 7. CDR1 SGHAT and CDR2 FQNNGV come from the germline V gene. The CDR3 spans 14 residues. The chain's CDR3 is CASSPDRTSYEQYF. The CDR3 bases are TGTGCCAGCAGCCCCGATAGGACTAGCTACGAGCAGTACTTC.

This clone is a singleton in its sample. The V and J genes are TRBV6-6 and TRBJ2-3; D not certain. CDR1 and CDR2 (germline): MNHNY, SVGAGI (reference sequence). The ends were cut back, 5 bases at V and 4 bases at J, with 4 bases in the middle. The CDR3 extends over 11 amino acids. The CDR3 spells CASSKPDTQYF. CDR3 bases: TGTGCCAGCAGTAAACCAGATACGCAGTATTTT.

This sequence joins TRBV29-1 and TRBJ1-2, with 8 bases identical to TRBD1. The J segment lost 7 bases and the V segment lost 6 bases, leaving 10 bases of the junction unmatched. This CDR3 is 13 amino acids long. Germline V gene sequence: CDR1 SQVTM, CDR2 ANQGSEA. The CDR3 region is CSVAQTGGGGYTF. In DNA, the CDR3 is TGCAGCGTAGCACAAACAGGGGGGGGTGGCTACACCTTC.

V and J are TRBV4-2 and TRBJ1-2; D is unresolved. Trimming took off 4 bases at V and 0 bases at J, with 6 bases between the two ends. This CDR3 has 13 amino acids. Germline assignment: CDR1 LGHNA and CDR2 YNFKEQ. CDR3 sequence: CASSLRTNYGYTF. In DNA form, the CDR3 reads TGTGCCAGCAGCCTTCGTACTAACTATGGCTACACCTTC.

On this clone itself: A far larger clone is off by one base, so a read error is likely. Other DNA sequences in the same sample also yield this CDR3. V and J are TRBV7-2 and TRBJ1-5; D is ambiguous. Trimming pared 1 base from V and 3 bases from J, leaving 7 bases between. The CDR3 loop spans 14 amino acids. Germline-derived CDR1 and CDR2 are SGHTA and FQGNSA. CDR3 bases: TGTGCCAGCAGCTTAGAAGGCCTCAATCAGCCCCAGCATTTT. Its protein product is CASSLEGLNQPQHF.

Points on this clone: The sample carries other DNA sequences with the same CDR3. The chain has TRBV18 and TRBJ2-7; 15 bases fit TRBD2. From germline, CDR1 is KGHSH and CDR2 LQKENI. This CDR3 comprises 16 residues. The ends lost 3 bases at V and 2 bases at J; junction bases unmatched: 2. For the CDR3, the DNA is TGTGCCAGCTCACCCGGACTAGCGGGAGGGACCTACGAGCAGTACTTC. The encoded protein is CASSPGLAGGTYEQYF.

This clone showed up many times. This specimen includes other DNA sequences encoding the same CDR3. This chain links TRBV14 with TRBJ2-5; D not resolved. This CDR3 is built from 17 residues. Trimming took 3 bases from V and 1 from J, leaving 18 bases between them. Germline V gene data show CDR1 as SGHDN and CDR2 as FVKESK. The DNA of the CDR3 is TGTGCCAGCAGCCAGAGAAGGAGAGGCCCGACCCAAGAGACCCAGTACTTC. Translated, it gives CASSQRRRGPTQETQYF.

On this clone: This likely reflects a read error, since a far larger clone is one base away. This same CDR3 is encoded by further DNA sequences in the sample. This chain uses TRBV6-1 with TRBJ2-7; D might be TRBD2 (7 bases). V was cut by 5 bases and J by 0 bases, with 14 bases left in between. The CDR3 covers 15 residues. Germline V CDR1 and CDR2: MNHNS, SASEGT. CDR3 in amino acids: CASSPRRGASYEQYF. In nucleotides, the CDR3 is TGTGCCAGCAGTCCCCGACGGGGGGCCTCCTACGAGCAGTACTTC.

The rearrangement uses TRBV7-3 and TRBJ2-3; D may match TRBD1 or TRBD2 (5 bases each). CDR3 length: 12 amino acids. The V and J ends lost 2 bases and 10 bases respectively, with 10 bases between them. Germline lookup yields CDR1 SGHTA and CDR2 FQGTGA. CDR3 DNA sequence: TGTGCCAGCAGCTTAGACCCGGGGCCGCAGTATTTT. This gives the protein CASSLDPGPQYF.

To note about this clone: It differs at one base from a far larger clone, so likely a read error. The J gene is TRBJ2-1, the V gene TRBV25-1; no clear D. Trimming cost V 7 bases and J 10 bases, with 11 bases left between them. Germline V gene data show CDR1 as MGHDK and CDR2 as SYGVNS. The CDR3 length is 11 residues. CDR3 sequence reads: CASNALLEQFF. CDR3 bases: TGTGCCAGCAATGCACTTCTCGAGCAGTTCTTC.

This clone was picked up many times. The rearrangement links TRBV25-1 to TRBJ2-7; tentative D call: TRBD1 (5 bases). The CDR3 is made up of 15 amino acids. Trimming cost V 3 bases and J 2 bases, with 14 bases left between them. Germline-derived CDR1 and CDR2 are MGHDK and SYGVNS. In DNA form, the CDR3 reads TGTGCCAGCAGTGACGGGCGGACAAAAACCTACGAGCAGTACTTC. It specifies CASSDGRTKTYEQYF.

This rearrangement joins TRBV15 to TRBJ1-5, with a tentative D call TRBD1 (6 bases). Per germline, CDR1 LNHNV and CDR2 YYDKDF (reference sequence). V was clipped by 3 bases and J by 3 bases, with 12 bases between them. CDR3 length: 15 residues. This CDR3 is CATSRGGGSNQPQHF. The CDR3, as DNA: TGTGCCACCAGCAGGGGAGGGGGGTCCAATCAGCCCCAGCATTTT.

CDR3 protein: CASSYGIAGGETQYF. In DNA form, the CDR3 reads TGTGCCAGCAGTTACGGGATAGCGGGAGGGGAGACCCAGTACTTC. V usage is TRBV6-6 and J usage is TRBJ2-5; 11 nucleotides line up with TRBD2. Germline CDR1 and CDR2: MNHNY and SVGAGI (reference sequence). CDR3 length: 15 amino acids. V lost 2 bases, J lost 5 bases, and 4 bases stayed unmatched.

Notes on this clone: Other DNA variants within this sample encode the same CDR3. The V and J genes are TRBV11-3 and TRBJ1-1; D is unresolved. The ends were cut back, 3 bases at V and 2 bases at J, with 7 bases in the middle. This CDR3 is 13 amino acids long. Germline assignment: CDR1 SGHNT and CDR2 YENEEA. For the CDR3, the DNA is TGTGCCAGCAGCTTTAGGGAAAACACTGAAGCTTTCTTT. Its protein product is CASSFRENTEAFF.

Concerning this clone itself: A far larger clone is off by one base, so a read error is likely. The chain recombines TRBV2 with TRBJ2-3, with 9 bases aligning to TRBD1. This CDR3 is built from 13 residues. CDR1 and CDR2 from the germline V gene are SNHLY and FYNNEI. Written as DNA, the CDR3 is TGTGCCAGCAGCACAGGGGGCACCGATACGCTGTATTTT. This gives the protein CASSTGGTDTLYF. Supplemented by reference TRBV2 and TRBJ2-3, the full variable domain reads EPEVTQTPSHQVTQMGQEVILRCVPISNHLYFYWYRQILGQKVEFLVSFYNNEISEKSEIFDDQFSVERPDGSNFTLKIRSTKLEDSAMYFCASSTGGTDTLYFGPGTRLTVL.

This clone showed up many times. At the DNA level, this CDR3 is encoded by other sequences in the same sample as well. V is TRBV6-1 and J is TRBJ1-2; 7 bases are a match to TRBD1. Per germline, CDR1 MNHNS and CDR2 SASEGT. This CDR3 is built from 15 residues. Trimming took 7 bases from V and 8 from J; bases not matched to a gene: 16. CDR3 DNA: TGTGCCAGCAAGGGTCGGCAGGGGGACATGCAGGGCTACACCTTC. Its translation: CASKGRQGDMQGYTF.

The genes are TRBV5-4 and TRBJ2-1; 9 positions agree with TRBD1. V lost 3 bases to trimming and J lost 5 bases; unmatched junction nucleotides: 6. This CDR3 comprises 15 residues. CDR1 is SGHNT, CDR2 YYREEE, per germline (reference sequence). The CDR3 sequence is CASSYGTGWDNEQFF. In nucleotides, the CDR3 is TGTGCCAGCAGCTACGGGACAGGGTGGGACAATGAGCAGTTCTTC.

Regarding this clone: Additional DNA sequences in this sample encode the identical CDR3. The chain joins TRBV18 to TRBJ2-2; D is possibly TRBD2 (5 bases). Germline V lookup: CDR1 KGHSH, CDR2 LQKENI. The CDR3 loop spans 14 amino acids. V lost 2 bases, J lost 1 base, and 5 bases lay in between. CDR3 bases: TGTGCCAGCTCACCAGGGAGGAACACCGGGGAGCTGTTTTTT. Protein sequence: CASSPGRNTGELFF.